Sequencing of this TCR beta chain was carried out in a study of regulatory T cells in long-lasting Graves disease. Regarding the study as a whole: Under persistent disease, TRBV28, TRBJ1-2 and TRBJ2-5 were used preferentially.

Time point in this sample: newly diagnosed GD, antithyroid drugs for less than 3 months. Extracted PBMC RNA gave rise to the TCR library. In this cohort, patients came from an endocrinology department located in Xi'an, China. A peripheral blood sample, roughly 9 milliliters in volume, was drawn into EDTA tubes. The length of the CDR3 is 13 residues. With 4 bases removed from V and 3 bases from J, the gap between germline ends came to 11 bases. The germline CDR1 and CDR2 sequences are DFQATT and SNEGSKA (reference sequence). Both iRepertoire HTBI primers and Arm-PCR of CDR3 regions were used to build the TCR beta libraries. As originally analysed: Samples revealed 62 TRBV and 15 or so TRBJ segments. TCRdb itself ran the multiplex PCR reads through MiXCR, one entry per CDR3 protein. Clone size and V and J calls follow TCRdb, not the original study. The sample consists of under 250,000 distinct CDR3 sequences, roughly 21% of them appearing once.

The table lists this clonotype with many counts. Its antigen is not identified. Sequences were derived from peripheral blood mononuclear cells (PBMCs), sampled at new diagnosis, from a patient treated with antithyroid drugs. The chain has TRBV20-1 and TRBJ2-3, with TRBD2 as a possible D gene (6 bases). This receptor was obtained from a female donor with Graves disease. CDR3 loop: CSANRERTDTQYF. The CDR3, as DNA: TGCAGTGCTAACCGGGAGCGAACAGATACGCAGTATTTT.